This T cell receptor (beta chain) was captured by sequencing in a study of identical twins. Findings and caveats of the study: The degree of excess twin sharing was weaker in beta out-of-frame sequences. Whereas memory repertoires showed no such difference, abundant cord blood beta clonotypes carried fewer insertions. An excess of low generation probability was shown by twin-shared out-of-frame alpha sequences.

This clonotype appeared a few times. Antigen specificity is unknown. Germline V gene lookup returns CDR1 SGHRS and CDR2 YFSETQ. This CDR3 region has 17 residues. V gave up 0 bases and J gave up 0 bases, with 14 bases separating them. TCRdb passed the 5' RACE reads through MiXCR, listing each CDR3 protein once. The data show about 530,000 distinct CDR3 sequences, with roughly 15% seen just once and 0.44% held by the top ten. These data were also filed under a second study, of yellow fever vaccine responses in identical twins. As that study records: A vaccine T cell response that seemed partly convergent and partly personalized was reported in twins.

V and J are TRBV5-1 and TRBJ2-3, with D perhaps TRBD1 (5 bases). The specimen was CD4+ T cells sorted from blood. The source of this sequence is a young woman in good health. The CDR3 is CASSLGGLTVSTDTQYF. CDR3 DNA sequence: TGCGCCAGCAGCTTGGGGGGCCTAACAGTTAGCACAGATACGCAGTATTTT.